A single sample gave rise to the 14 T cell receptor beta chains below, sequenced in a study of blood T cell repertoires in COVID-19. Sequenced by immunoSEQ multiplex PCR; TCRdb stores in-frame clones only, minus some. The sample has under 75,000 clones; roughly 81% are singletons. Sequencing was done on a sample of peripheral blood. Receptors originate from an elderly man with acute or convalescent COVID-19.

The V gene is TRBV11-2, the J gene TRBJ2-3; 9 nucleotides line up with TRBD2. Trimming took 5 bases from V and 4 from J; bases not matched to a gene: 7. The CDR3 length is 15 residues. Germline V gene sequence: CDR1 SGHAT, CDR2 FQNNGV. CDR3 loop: CASSVTSGWADTQYF. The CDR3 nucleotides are TGTGCCAGCAGCGTTACTAGCGGGTGGGCAGATACGCAGTATTTT. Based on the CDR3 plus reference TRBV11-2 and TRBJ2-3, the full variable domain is EAGVAQSPRYKIIEKRQSVAFWCNPISGHATLYWYQQILGQGPKLLIQFQNNGVVDDSQLPKDRFSAERLKGVDSTLKIQPAKLEDSAVYLCASSVTSGWADTQYFGPGTRLTVL.

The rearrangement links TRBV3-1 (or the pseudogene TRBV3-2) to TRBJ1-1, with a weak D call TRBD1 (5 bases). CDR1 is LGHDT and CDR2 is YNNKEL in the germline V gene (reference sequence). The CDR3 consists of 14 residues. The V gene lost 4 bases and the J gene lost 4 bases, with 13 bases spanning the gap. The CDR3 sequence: CASSPATGGTEAFF. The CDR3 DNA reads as TGTGCCAGCAGCCCCGCCACCGGGGGCACTGAAGCTTTCTTT.

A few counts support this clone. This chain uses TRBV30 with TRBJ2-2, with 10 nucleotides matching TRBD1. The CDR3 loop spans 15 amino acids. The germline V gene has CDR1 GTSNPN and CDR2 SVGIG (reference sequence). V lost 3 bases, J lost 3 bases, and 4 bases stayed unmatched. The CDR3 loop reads CAWRGQGLDTGELFF. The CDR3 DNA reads TGTGCCTGGAGGGGACAGGGGCTCGACACCGGGGAGCTGTTTTTT.

CDR3 DNA sequence: TGTGCCAGCAGCCCAACTCCTCCTCCTTATGGCTACACCTTC. The encoded protein is CASSPTPPPYGYTF. The chain is built from TRBV7-2 and TRBJ1-2, with unresolved D. Germline V lookup: CDR1 SGHTA, CDR2 FQGNSA. V was cut by 5 bases and J by 5 bases, with 15 bases left in between. This CDR3 is built from 14 residues.

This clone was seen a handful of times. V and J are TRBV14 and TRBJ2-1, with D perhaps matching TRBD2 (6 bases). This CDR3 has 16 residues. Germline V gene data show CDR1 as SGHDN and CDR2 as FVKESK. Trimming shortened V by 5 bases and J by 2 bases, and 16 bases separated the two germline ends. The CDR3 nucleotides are TGTGCCAGCAGCTCGAGGGTTAGCGGAGCCTACAATGAGCAGTTCTTC. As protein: CASSSRVSGAYNEQFF. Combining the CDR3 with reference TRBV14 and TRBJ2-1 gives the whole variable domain EAGVTQFPSHSVIEKGQTVTLRCDPISGHDNLYWYRRVMGKEIKFLLHFVKESKQDESGMPNNRFLAERTGGTYSTLKVQPAELEDSGVYFCASSSRVSGAYNEQFFGPGTRLTVL.

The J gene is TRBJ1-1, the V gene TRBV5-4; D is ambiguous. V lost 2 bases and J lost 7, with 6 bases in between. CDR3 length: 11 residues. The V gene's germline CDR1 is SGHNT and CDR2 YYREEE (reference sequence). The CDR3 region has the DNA TGTGCCAGCAGCTTCGGACTTGAAGCTTTCTTT. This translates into CASSFGLEAFF.

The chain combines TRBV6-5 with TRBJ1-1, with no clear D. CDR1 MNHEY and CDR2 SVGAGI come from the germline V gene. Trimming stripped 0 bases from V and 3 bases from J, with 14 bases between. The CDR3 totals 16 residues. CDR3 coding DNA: TGTGCCAGCAGTTACTCGATCAACAGACGAGACACTGAAGCTTTCTTT. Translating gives CASSYSINRRDTEAFF.

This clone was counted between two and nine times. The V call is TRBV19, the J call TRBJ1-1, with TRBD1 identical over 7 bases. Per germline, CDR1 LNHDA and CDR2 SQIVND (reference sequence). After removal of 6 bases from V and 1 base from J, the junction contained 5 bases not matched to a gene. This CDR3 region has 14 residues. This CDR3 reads CASREQGTNTEAFF. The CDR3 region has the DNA TGTGCCAGTAGGGAACAGGGGACGAACACTGAAGCTTTCTTT. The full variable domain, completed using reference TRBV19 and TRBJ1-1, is DGGITQSPKYLFRKEGQNVTLSCEQNLNHDAMYWYRQDPGQGLRLIYYSQIVNDFQKGDIAEGYSVSREKKESFPLTVTSAQKNPTAFYLCASREQGTNTEAFFGQGTRLTVV.

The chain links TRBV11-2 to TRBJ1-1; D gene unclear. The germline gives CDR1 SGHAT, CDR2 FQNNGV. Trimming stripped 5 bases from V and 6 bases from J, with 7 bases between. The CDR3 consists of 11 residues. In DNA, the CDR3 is TGTGCCAGCAGCATCGGGGCTGAAGCTTTCTTT. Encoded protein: CASSIGAEAFF.

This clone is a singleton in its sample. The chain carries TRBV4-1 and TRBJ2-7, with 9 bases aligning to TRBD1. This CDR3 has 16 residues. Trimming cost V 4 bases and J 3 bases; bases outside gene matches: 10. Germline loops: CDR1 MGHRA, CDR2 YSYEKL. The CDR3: CASSRFLGTGIYEQYF. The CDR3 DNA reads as TGCGCCAGCAGCCGCTTTTTGGGGACAGGGATCTACGAGCAGTACTTC.

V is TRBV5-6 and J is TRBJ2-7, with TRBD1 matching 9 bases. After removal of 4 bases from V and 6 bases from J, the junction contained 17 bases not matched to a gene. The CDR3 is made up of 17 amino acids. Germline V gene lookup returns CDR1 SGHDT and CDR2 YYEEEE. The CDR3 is CASSRAFPDRGKVEQYF. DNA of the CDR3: TGTGCCAGCAGCCGGGCCTTTCCGGACAGGGGTAAGGTCGAGCAGTACTTC.

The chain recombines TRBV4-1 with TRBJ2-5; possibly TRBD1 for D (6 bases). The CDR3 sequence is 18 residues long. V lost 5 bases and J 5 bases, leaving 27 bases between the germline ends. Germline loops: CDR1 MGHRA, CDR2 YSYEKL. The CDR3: CASSTGGIRGGSWETQYF. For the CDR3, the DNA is TGCGCCAGCAGCACGGGTGGGATTCGTGGGGGCTCGTGGGAGACCCAGTACTTC.

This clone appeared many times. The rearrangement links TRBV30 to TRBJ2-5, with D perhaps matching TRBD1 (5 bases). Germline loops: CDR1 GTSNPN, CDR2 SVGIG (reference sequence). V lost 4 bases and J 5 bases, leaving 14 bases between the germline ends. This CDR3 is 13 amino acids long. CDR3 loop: CAWTGSHGETQYF. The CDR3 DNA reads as TGTGCCTGGACAGGGTCCCATGGGGAGACCCAGTACTTC.

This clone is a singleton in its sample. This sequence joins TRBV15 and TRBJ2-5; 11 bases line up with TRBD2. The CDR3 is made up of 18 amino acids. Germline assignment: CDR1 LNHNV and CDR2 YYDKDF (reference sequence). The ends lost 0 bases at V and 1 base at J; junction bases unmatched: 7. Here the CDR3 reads CATSRDRASGGFQETQYF. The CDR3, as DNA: TGTGCCACCAGCAGAGATCGGGCTAGCGGGGGGTTCCAAGAGACCCAGTACTTC.